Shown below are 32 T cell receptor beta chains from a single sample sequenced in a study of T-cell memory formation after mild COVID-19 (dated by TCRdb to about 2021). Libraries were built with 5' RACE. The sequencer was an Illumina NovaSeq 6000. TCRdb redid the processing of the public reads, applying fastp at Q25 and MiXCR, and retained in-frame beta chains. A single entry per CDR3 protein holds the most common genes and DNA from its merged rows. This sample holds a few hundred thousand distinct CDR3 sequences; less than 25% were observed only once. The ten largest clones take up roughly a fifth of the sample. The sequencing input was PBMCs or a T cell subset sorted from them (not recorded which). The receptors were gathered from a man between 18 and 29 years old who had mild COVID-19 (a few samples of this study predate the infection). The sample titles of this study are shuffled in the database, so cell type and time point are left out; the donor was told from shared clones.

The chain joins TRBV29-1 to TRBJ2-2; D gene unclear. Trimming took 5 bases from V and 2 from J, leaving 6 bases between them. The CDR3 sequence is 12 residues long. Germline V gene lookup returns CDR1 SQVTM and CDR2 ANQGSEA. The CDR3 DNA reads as TGCAGCGTTTCAGTCAACACCGGGGAGCTGTTTTTT. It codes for CSVSVNTGELFF.

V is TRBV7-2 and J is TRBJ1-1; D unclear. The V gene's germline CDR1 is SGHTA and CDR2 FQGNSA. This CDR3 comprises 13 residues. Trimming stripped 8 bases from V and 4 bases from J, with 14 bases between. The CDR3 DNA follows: TGTGCCAGCCGCTACTCACTGATCACTGAAGCTTTCTTT. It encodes CASRYSLITEAFF.

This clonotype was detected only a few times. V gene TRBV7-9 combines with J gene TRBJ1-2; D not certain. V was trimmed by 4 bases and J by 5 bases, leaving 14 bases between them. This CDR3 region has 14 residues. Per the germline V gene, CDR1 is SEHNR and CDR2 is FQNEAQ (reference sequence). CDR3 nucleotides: TGTGCCAGCAGCTCCTCGGCCCTGGGGTATGGCTACACCTTC. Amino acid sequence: CASSSSALGYGYTF.

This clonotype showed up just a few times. The DNA of the CDR3 is TGCGCCAGCAGCCTCCCGGGTTTGGGGGCCGGGGAGCTGTTTTTT. Amino acid sequence: CASSLPGLGAGELFF. The rearrangement joins TRBV4-1 to TRBJ2-2, with D perhaps given as TRBD1 or TRBD2 (5 bases each). The CDR3 is 15 residues long. CDR1 and CDR2 from the germline V gene are MGHRA and YSYEKL. Trimming left V 4 bases short and J 6 bases short, with 15 bases between.

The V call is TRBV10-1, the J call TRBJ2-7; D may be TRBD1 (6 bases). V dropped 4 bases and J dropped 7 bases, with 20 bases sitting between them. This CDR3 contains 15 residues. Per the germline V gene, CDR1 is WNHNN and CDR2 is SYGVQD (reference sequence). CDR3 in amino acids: CASSGPGTSKGEQYF. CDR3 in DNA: TGCGCCAGCAGTGGCCCCGGGACATCGAAGGGGGAGCAGTACTTC.

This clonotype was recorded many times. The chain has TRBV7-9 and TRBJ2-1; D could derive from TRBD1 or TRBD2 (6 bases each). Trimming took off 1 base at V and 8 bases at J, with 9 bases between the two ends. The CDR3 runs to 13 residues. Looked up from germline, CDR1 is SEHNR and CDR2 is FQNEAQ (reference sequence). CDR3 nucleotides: TGTGCCAGCAGCTTAGACGGGGGCGATGAGCAGTTCTTC. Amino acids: CASSLDGGDEQFF.

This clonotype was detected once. CDR3: CASSLDTPPGGSPLHF. As DNA, the CDR3 is TGTGCCAGCAGCTTAGATACTCCGCCGGGGGGTTCACCCCTCCACTTT. The V call is TRBV11-3, the J call TRBJ1-6, with D perhaps matching TRBD1 (5 bases). The V gene lost 0 bases and the J gene lost 9 bases, with 15 bases spanning the gap. This CDR3 spans 16 amino acids. Germline values: CDR1 SGHNT, CDR2 YENEEA.

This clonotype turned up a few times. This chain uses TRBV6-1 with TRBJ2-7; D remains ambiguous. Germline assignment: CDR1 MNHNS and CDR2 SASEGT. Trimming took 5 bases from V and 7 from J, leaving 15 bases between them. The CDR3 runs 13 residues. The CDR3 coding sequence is TGTGCCAGCAGTCACCCTCAGTGGTTGGAGCAGTACGTC. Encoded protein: CASSHPQWLEQYV.

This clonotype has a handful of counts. CDR3 protein: CASSVRGAGTEAFF. The DNA of the CDR3 is TGCGCCAGCAGCGTCAGGGGAGCGGGCACTGAAGCTTTCTTT. The chain joins TRBV5-1 to TRBJ1-1; D is possibly TRBD1 (6 bases). CDR1 SGHRS and CDR2 YFSETQ come from the germline V gene. V lost 4 bases to trimming and J lost 4 bases, with 14 bases between them. The CDR3 is 14 residues long.

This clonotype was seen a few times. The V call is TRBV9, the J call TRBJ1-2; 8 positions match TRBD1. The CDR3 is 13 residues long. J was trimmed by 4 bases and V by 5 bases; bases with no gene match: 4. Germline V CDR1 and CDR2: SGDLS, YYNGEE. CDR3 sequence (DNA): TGTGCCAGCAGTGCGGACAGGGTCTATGGCTACACCTTC. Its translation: CASSADRVYGYTF.

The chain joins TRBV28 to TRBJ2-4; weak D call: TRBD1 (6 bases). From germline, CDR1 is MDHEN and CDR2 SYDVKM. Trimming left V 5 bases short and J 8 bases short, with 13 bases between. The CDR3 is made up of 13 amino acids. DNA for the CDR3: TGTGCCAGCAGTGGACAGTTGGTGGACATTCAGTACTTC. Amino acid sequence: CASSGQLVDIQYF.

CDR3 bases: TGTGCCAGCAGCGTAGATAGCGGGGGCCCGGGATGGTACAATGAGCAGTTCTTC. Translated, it gives CASSVDSGGPGWYNEQFF. This chain uses TRBV9 with TRBJ2-1; the match to TRBD2 covers 9 bases. After removal of 0 bases from V and 4 bases from J, the junction contained 11 bases not matched to a gene. The CDR3 runs to 18 residues. Germline CDR1 is SGDLS and CDR2 is YYNGEE. Based on the CDR3 plus reference TRBV9 and TRBJ2-1, the full variable domain is DSGVTQTPKHLITATGQRVTLRCSPRSGDLSVYWYQQSLDQGLQFLIQYYNGEERAKGNILERFSAQQFPDLHSELNLSSLELGDSALYFCASSVDSGGPGWYNEQFFGPGTRLTVL.

The CDR3 is CASSLGESGYGYTF. CDR3 DNA sequence: TGTGCCAGCAGCTTAGGAGAGTCAGGCTATGGCTACACCTTC. The chain has TRBV7-9 and TRBJ1-2; D gene unclear. CDR3 length: 14 residues. The germline V gene has CDR1 SEHNR and CDR2 FQNEAQ (reference sequence). V was clipped by 1 base and J by 4 bases, with 10 bases between them.

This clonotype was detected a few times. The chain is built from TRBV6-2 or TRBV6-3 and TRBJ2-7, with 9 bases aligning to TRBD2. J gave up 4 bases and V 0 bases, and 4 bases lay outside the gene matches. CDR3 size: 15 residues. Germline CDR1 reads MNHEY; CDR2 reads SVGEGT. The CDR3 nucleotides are TGTGCCAGCAGTTACTCCGGACTAGCGTGGTACGAGCAGTACTTC. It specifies CASSYSGLAWYEQYF.

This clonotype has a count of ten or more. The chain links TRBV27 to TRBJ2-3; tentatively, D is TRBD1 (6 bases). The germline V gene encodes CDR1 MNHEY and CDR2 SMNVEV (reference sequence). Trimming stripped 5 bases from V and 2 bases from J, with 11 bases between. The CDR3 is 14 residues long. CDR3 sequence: CASSPGQFTDTQYF. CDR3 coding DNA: TGTGCCAGCAGTCCCGGACAGTTCACAGATACGCAGTATTTT.

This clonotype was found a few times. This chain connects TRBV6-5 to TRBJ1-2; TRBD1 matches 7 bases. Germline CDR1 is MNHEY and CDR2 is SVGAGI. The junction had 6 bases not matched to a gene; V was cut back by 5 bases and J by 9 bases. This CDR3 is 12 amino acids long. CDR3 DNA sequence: TGTGCCAGCAGTCAGACAGGGAAGAGCTACACCTTC. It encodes CASSQTGKSYTF.

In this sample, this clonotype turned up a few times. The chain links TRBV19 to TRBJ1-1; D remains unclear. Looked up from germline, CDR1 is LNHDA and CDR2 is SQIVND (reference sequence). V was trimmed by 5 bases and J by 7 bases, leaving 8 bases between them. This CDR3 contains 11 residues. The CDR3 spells CASSRSFEAFF. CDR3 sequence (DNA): TGTGCCAGTAGTCGTTCATTTGAAGCTTTCTTT.

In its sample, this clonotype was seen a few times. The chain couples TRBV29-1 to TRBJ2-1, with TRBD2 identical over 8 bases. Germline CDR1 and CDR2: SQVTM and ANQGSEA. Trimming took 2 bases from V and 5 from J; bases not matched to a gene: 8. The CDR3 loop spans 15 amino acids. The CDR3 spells CSVESVSGEHNEQFF. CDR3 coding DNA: TGCAGCGTTGAATCGGTTAGCGGGGAGCACAATGAGCAGTTCTTC.

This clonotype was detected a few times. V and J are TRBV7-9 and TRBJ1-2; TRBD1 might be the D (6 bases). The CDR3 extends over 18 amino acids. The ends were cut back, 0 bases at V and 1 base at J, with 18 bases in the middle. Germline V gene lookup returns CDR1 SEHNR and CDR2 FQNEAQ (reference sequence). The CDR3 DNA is TGTGCCAGCAGCTTAGCGGCAGGGGCGCCGCGGATTAACTATGGCTACACCTTC. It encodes CASSLAAGAPRINYGYTF.

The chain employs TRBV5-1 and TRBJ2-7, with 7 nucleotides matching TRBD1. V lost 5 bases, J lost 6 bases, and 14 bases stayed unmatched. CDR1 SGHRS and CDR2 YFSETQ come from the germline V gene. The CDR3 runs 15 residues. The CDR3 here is CASSPDPARGSEQYF. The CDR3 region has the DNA TGCGCCAGCAGTCCGGATCCGGCCAGGGGGAGCGAGCAGTACTTC.

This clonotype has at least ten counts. The CDR3: CAISEQEILAGRETQYF. Here the CDR3 DNA reads TGTGCCATCAGTGAGCAGGAAATACTAGCGGGCAGGGAGACCCAGTACTTC. The chain employs TRBV10-3 and TRBJ2-5; 9 nucleotides match TRBD2. V shed 2 bases and J 5 bases; nucleotides not matched to a gene: 12. Per the germline V gene, CDR1 is ENHRY and CDR2 is SYGVKD. The CDR3 totals 17 residues.

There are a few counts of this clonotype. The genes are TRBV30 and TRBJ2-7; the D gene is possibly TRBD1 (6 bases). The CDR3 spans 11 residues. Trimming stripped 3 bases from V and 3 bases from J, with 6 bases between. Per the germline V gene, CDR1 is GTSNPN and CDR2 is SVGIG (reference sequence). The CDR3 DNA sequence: TGTGCCTGGAGACAGGGCTACGAGCAGTACTTC. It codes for CAWRQGYEQYF.

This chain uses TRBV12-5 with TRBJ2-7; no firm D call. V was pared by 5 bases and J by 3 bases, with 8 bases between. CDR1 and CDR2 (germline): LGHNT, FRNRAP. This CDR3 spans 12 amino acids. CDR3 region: CASGPPNYEQYF. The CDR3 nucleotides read TGTGCTAGTGGTCCGCCGAACTACGAGCAGTACTTC.

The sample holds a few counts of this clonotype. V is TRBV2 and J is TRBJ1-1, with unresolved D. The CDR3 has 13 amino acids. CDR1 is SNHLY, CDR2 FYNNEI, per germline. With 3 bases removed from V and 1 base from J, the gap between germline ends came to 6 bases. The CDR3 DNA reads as TGTGCCAGCAGTGAGTTTAGGAACACTGAAGCTTTCTTT. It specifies CASSEFRNTEAFF.

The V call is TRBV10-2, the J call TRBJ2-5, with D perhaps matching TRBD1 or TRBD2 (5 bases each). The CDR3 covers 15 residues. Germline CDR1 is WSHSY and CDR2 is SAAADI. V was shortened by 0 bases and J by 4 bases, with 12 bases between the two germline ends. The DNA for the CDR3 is TGCGCCAGCAGTGAGTCCGCAGGGACGGGAGAGACCCAGTACTTC. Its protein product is CASSESAGTGETQYF.

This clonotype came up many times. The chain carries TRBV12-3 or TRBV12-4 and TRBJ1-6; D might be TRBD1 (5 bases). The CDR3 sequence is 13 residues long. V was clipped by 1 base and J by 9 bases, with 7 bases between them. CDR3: CASSLDGGSPLHF. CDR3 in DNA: TGTGCCAGCAGTTTAGATGGGGGTTCACCCCTCCACTTT.

The CDR3: CTSSRGLPTGGTDTQYF. CDR3 sequence (DNA): TGCACCAGCAGCCGCGGTCTCCCCACAGGGGGCACAGATACGCAGTATTTT. The J gene is TRBJ2-3, the V gene TRBV1; the table gives TRBD1 as D, unverified against the DNA. TRBV1 is marked as a pseudogene. This CDR3 is built from 17 residues.

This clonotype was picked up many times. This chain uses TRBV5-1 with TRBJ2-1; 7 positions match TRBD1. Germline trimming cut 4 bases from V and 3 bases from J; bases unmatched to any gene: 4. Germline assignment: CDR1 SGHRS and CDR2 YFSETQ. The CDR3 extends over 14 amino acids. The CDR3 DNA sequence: TGCGCCAGCAGCCCCGGGACAGACTACAATGAGCAGTTCTTC. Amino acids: CASSPGTDYNEQFF.

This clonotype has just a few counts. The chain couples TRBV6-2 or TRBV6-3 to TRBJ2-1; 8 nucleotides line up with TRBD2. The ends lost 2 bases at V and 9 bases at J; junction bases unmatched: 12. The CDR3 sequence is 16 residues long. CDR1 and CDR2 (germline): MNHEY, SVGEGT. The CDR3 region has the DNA TGTGCCAGCAGTTACCCAACGGGGGGGGAACATATTGAGCAGTTCTTC. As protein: CASSYPTGGEHIEQFF.

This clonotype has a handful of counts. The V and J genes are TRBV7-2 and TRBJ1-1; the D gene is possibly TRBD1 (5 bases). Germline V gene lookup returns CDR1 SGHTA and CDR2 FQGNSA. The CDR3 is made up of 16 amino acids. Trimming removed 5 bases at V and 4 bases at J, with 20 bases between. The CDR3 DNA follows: TGTGCCAGCAGCCCCGGGGGGGGTGGTGGCGGCACTGAAGCTTTCTTT. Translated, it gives CASSPGGGGGGTEAFF. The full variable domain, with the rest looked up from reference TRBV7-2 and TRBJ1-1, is GAGVSQSPSNKVTEKGKDVELRCDPISGHTALYWYRQSLGQGLEFLIYFQGNSAPDKSGLPSDRFSAERTGGSVSTLTIQRTQQEDSAVYLCASSPGGGGGGTEAFFGQGTRLTVV.

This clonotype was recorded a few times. CDR3 protein: CASSNRPGSGGNQPQHF. In DNA form, the CDR3 reads TGTGCCAGCAGTAACCGTCCGGGGAGCGGGGGCAATCAGCCCCAGCATTTT. The chain recombines TRBV28 with TRBJ1-5; no firm D call. Germline CDR1 and CDR2: MDHEN and SYDVKM. The length of the CDR3 is 17 residues. The V gene lost 5 bases and the J gene lost 2 bases, with 19 bases spanning the gap.

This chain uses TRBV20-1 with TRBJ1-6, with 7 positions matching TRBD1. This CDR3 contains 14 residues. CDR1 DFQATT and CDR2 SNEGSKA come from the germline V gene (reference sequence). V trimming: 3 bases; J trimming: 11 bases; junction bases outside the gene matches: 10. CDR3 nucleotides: TGCAGTGCTAGCCGACAGGGAAATGGCGCACCCCTCCACTTT. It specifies CSASRQGNGAPLHF.